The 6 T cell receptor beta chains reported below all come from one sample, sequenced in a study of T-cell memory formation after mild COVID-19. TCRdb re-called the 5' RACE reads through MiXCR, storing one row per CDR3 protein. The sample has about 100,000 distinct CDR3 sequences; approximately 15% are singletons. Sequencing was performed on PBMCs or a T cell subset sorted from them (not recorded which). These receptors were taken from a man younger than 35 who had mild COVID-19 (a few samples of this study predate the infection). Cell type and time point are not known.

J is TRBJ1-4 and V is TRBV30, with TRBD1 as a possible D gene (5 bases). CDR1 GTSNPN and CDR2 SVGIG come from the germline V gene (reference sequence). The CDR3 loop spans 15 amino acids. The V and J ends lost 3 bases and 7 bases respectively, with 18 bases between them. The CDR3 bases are TGTGCCTGGAGCGCAGGACATTCGTTCGGTGAAAAACTGTTTTTT. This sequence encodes CAWSAGHSFGEKLFF.

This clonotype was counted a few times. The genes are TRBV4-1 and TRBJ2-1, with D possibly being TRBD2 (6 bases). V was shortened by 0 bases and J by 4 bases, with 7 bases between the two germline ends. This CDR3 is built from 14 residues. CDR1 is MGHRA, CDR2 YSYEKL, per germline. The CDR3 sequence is CASSQDGGYNEQFF. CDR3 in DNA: TGCGCCAGCAGCCAAGATGGAGGGTACAATGAGCAGTTCTTC.

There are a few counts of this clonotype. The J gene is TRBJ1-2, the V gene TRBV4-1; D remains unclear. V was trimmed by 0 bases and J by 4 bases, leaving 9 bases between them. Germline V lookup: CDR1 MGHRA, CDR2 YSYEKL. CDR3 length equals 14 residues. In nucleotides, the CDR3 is TGCGCCAGCAGCCAAGAAGGAACTACCTATGGCTACACCTTC. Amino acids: CASSQEGTTYGYTF.

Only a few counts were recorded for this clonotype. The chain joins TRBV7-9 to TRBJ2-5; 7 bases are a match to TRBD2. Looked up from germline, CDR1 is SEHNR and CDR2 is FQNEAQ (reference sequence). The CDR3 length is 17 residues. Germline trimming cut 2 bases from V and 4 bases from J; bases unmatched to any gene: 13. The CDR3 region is CASSLPSGLEAGETQYF. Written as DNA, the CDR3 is TGTGCCAGCAGCTTACCGAGCGGACTAGAGGCGGGAGAGACCCAGTACTTC.

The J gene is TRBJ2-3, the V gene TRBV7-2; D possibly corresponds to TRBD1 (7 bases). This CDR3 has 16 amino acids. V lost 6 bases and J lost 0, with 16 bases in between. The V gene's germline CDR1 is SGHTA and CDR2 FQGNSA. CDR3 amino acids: CASSGQASGSTDTQYF. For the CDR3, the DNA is TGTGCCAGCAGTGGACAGGCCAGCGGGAGCACAGATACGCAGTATTTT.

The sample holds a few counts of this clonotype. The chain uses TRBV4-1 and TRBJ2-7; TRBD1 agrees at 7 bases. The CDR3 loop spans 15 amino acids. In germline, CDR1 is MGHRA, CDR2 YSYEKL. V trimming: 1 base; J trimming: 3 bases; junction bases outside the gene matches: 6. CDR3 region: CASSQGTRTGYEQYF. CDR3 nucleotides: TGCGCCAGCAGCCAAGGCACCCGGACAGGCTACGAGCAGTACTTC.